Below, 29 T cell receptor beta chains from the same sample are listed, as sequenced in a study of blood T cell repertoires in COVID-19. TCRdb's table, derived via immunoSEQ multiplex PCR, lists solely in-frame clones and lacks some. Seen here are 200,000 to 250,000 clones, 87% observed once, and the top ten hold about 6%. Sequenced material: PBMCs or T cells enriched from blood (not recorded which). The receptors derive from a woman in her 30s with acute COVID-19.

This chain connects TRBV19 to TRBJ2-7, with D maybe TRBD1 (5 bases). V was cut by 9 bases and J by 0 bases, with 21 bases left in between. Looked up from germline, CDR1 is LNHDA and CDR2 is SQIVND (reference sequence). The CDR3 length is 16 residues. CDR3 sequence: CASSSTGLTDSYEQYF. The CDR3 DNA reads as TGTGCCAGCAGCTCCACCGGGTTGACAGACTCCTACGAGCAGTACTTC. The variable domain in full, with the rest retrieved from reference TRBV19 and TRBJ2-7, is DGGITQSPKYLFRKEGQNVTLSCEQNLNHDAMYWYRQDPGQGLRLIYYSQIVNDFQKGDIAEGYSVSREKKESFPLTVTSAQKNPTAFYLCASSSTGLTDSYEQYFGPGTRLTVT.

V is TRBV9 and J is TRBJ2-2; D is perhaps TRBD1 (6 bases). Germline V lookup: CDR1 SGDLS, CDR2 YYNGEE. Deletions cut 0 bases from V and 4 bases from J, with 10 bases between. This CDR3 spans 15 amino acids. The CDR3: CASSVAQGSTGELFF. In nucleotides, the CDR3 is TGTGCCAGCAGCGTAGCACAGGGTAGCACCGGGGAGCTGTTTTTT.

The chain links TRBV5-4 to TRBJ1-2; tentatively, D is TRBD1 (5 bases). V was trimmed by 4 bases and J by 4 bases, leaving 20 bases between them. This CDR3 comprises 16 residues. CDR1 is SGHNT, CDR2 YYREEE, per germline (reference sequence). The CDR3: CASSLQNFRQSYGYTF. The CDR3 DNA follows: TGTGCCAGCAGCCTACAGAACTTCCGACAGAGCTATGGCTACACCTTC.

This chain connects TRBV27 to TRBJ2-6, with TRBD1 matching 10 bases. V shed 5 bases, J shed 0 bases, and the junction held 7 bases outside the gene matches. The CDR3 loop spans 18 amino acids. Germline values: CDR1 MNHEY, CDR2 SMNVEV (reference sequence). CDR3 nucleotide sequence: TGTGCCAGCAGTCACGGACAGGGGGGGTTCTCTGGGGCCAACGTCCTGACTTTC. Amino acid sequence: CASSHGQGGFSGANVLTF.

The V call is TRBV7-2, the J call TRBJ1-4; unclear D gene. The CDR3 sequence is 17 residues long. Germline CDR1 and CDR2: SGHTA and FQGNSA. V shed 1 base and J shed 4 bases, with 16 bases lying between them. CDR3: CASSLDRREPGNEKLFF. The CDR3 DNA reads TGTGCCAGCAGCTTAGATCGGAGGGAACCTGGTAATGAAAAACTGTTTTTT.

The CDR3, as DNA: TGTGCCAGCAGTGGAAGAGGGCTAGCGGATTACGAGCAGTACTTC. Translated, it gives CASSGRGLADYEQYF. The chain combines TRBV2 with TRBJ2-7; 7 bases line up with TRBD2. After removal of 4 bases from V and 4 bases from J, the junction contained 10 bases not matched to a gene. CDR1 is SNHLY and CDR2 is FYNNEI in the germline V gene. This CDR3 comprises 15 residues.

The chain recombines TRBV4-2 with TRBJ1-6; the D gene is possibly TRBD1 (6 bases). The CDR3 runs to 17 residues. Germline CDR1 and CDR2: LGHNA and YNFKEQ. Trimming removed 3 bases at V and 10 bases at J, with 22 bases between. The CDR3 DNA sequence: TGTGCCAGCAGCCAGGGGCGTGATACAGGGATGGCCTCACCCCTCCACTTT. Protein sequence: CASSQGRDTGMASPLHF.

Points on this clone: The sample contains more than one DNA sequence encoding this CDR3. The V gene is TRBV3-1 (or the pseudogene TRBV3-2), the J gene TRBJ2-7; D gene uncertain. Germline loops: CDR1 LGHDT, CDR2 YNNKEL (reference sequence). The CDR3 totals 14 residues. V lost 1 base to trimming and J lost 0 bases, with 7 bases between them. The CDR3, as DNA: TGTGCCAGCAGCCAAGGTCCTAGCTCCTACGAGCAGTACTTC. It encodes CASSQGPSSYEQYF.

V is TRBV2 and J is TRBJ2-7; D perhaps matches TRBD1 (6 bases). Germline CDR1 and CDR2: SNHLY and FYNNEI. This CDR3 comprises 14 residues. Trimming shortened V by 3 bases and J by 2 bases, and 11 bases separated the two germline ends. The CDR3: CASSDVGQTYEQYF. CDR3 coding DNA: TGTGCCAGCAGTGATGTGGGACAAACCTACGAGCAGTACTTC.

The chain has TRBV6-5 and TRBJ2-2; unclear D gene. CDR1 is MNHEY and CDR2 is SVGAGI in the germline V gene. The CDR3 is made up of 14 amino acids. V was trimmed by 7 bases and J by 5 bases, leaving 14 bases between them. The chain's CDR3 is CASTSQRQTGELFF. CDR3 in DNA: TGTGCCAGCACTTCCCAGAGGCAGACCGGGGAGCTGTTTTTT.

The chain carries TRBV7-8 and TRBJ2-3; no clear D gene. This CDR3 contains 12 residues. In germline, CDR1 is SGHVS, CDR2 FQNEAQ. The V and J ends lost 5 bases and 3 bases respectively, with 6 bases between them. The CDR3 here is CASSRHTDTQYF. The CDR3 nucleotides are TGTGCCAGCAGCCGACATACAGATACGCAGTATTTT.

This rearrangement joins TRBV3-1 (or the pseudogene TRBV3-2) to TRBJ2-3, with 9 bases aligning to TRBD2. CDR1 and CDR2 from the germline V gene are LGHDT and YNNKEL (reference sequence). This CDR3 contains 18 residues. The J segment lost 0 bases and the V segment lost 1 base, leaving 8 bases of the junction unmatched. This CDR3 reads CASSQVPPSGVSTDTQYF. As DNA, the CDR3 is TGTGCCAGCAGCCAAGTACCGCCTAGCGGGGTGAGCACAGATACGCAGTATTTT.

V is TRBV27 and J is TRBJ2-1; 8 bases fit TRBD1. The V and J ends lost 3 bases and 8 bases, in that order; junction bases with no gene match: 12. Germline lookup yields CDR1 MNHEY and CDR2 SMNVEV (reference sequence). CDR3 size: 16 residues. The CDR3 loop is CASSFPGIRGLDEQFF. Written as DNA, the CDR3 is TGTGCCAGCAGTTTTCCCGGGATCAGGGGGCTGGATGAGCAGTTCTTC.

The rearrangement uses TRBV7-9 and TRBJ2-7; D remains ambiguous. Germline V lookup: CDR1 SEHNR, CDR2 FQNEAQ (reference sequence). The V end was cut by 4 bases, the J end by 3 bases, with 4 bases between. The CDR3 sequence is 11 residues long. The CDR3 sequence is CASSSIYEQYF. The CDR3 coding sequence is TGTGCCAGCAGCTCAATCTACGAGCAGTACTTC.

The chain uses TRBV29-1 and TRBJ1-2; D is perhaps TRBD1 (6 bases). The length of the CDR3 is 13 residues. The V and J ends lost 4 bases and 6 bases respectively, with 15 bases between them. CDR1 and CDR2 from the germline V gene are SQVTM and ANQGSEA. This CDR3 is CSVGKGVLNGYTF. The DNA of the CDR3 is TGCAGCGTTGGGAAGGGGGTTCTCAATGGCTACACCTTC.

CDR3 protein: CASSLTAGAKDTQYF. The DNA for the CDR3 is TGTGCCAGCAGCTTGACAGCGGGAGCCAAAGATACGCAGTATTTT. This chain connects TRBV5-5 to TRBJ2-3; 8 bases fit TRBD2. This CDR3 contains 15 residues. Trimming cost V 1 base and J 5 bases; bases outside gene matches: 6. Germline V gene sequence: CDR1 SGHKS, CDR2 YYEKEE (reference sequence).

The chain has TRBV27 and TRBJ2-5; 7 nucleotides align to TRBD1. CDR1 is MNHEY and CDR2 is SMNVEV in the germline V gene (reference sequence). The junction had 18 bases not matched to a gene; V was cut back by 3 bases and J by 2 bases. This CDR3 has 19 residues. The CDR3 coding sequence is TGTGCCAGCAGTTTTAGGCCCACGGCGGCAACCAGGGGGCAAGAGACCCAGTACTTC. Protein: CASSFRPTAATRGQETQYF.

Of note for this clone: The junction and the germline gene differ at one end; a read error may be behind it. V usage is TRBV20-1 and J usage is TRBJ2-7, with 7 bases identical to TRBD1. Germline values: CDR1 DFQATT, CDR2 SNEGSKA (reference sequence). This CDR3 has 11 residues. For the CDR3, the DNA is TGCAGTGCTAGAGCCCAGGGACAGCCGGGTTTC. Translated, it gives CSARAQGQPGF.

The genes are TRBV21-1 and TRBJ2-1; the DNA was not used to check the table's D call, TRBD1. TRBV21-1 is a pseudogene segment. The CDR3 consists of 17 residues. The CDR3 here is CASSCHTGTGGSDEQFF. The CDR3 DNA reads TGTGCCAGCAGCTGTCACACCGGGACAGGGGGAAGCGATGAGCAGTTCTTC.

The chain's CDR3 is CASSEWTGDHTF. In DNA, the CDR3 is TGTGCCAGCAGTGAGTGGACAGGGGACCACACCTTC. The chain has TRBV6-1 and TRBJ1-2; the match to TRBD1 covers 9 bases. J lost 12 bases, V lost 3 bases, and 5 bases had no gene match. The CDR3 has 12 residues. Germline V gene data show CDR1 as MNHNS and CDR2 as SASEGT.

The V gene is TRBV4-1, the J gene TRBJ1-3, with D hard to call. The V end was cut by 2 bases, the J end by 1 base, with 15 bases between. The length of the CDR3 is 17 residues. Germline values: CDR1 MGHRA, CDR2 YSYEKL. CDR3 nucleotides: TGCGCCAGCAGCCAACAAACCTCCGCCGGGTCTGGAAACACCATATATTTT. Protein product: CASSQQTSAGSGNTIYF.

This chain connects TRBV6-5 to TRBJ2-3; D is undetermined. The germline V gene has CDR1 MNHEY and CDR2 SVGAGI. CDR3 size: 12 residues. The V gene lost 8 bases and the J gene lost 2 bases, with 8 bases spanning the gap. CDR3 sequence: CASANPTDTQYF. In DNA, the CDR3 is TGTGCCAGCGCGAATCCCACAGATACGCAGTATTTT.

The chain has TRBV5-5 and TRBJ1-4, with D possibly matching TRBD1 (6 bases). CDR1 and CDR2 from the germline V gene are SGHKS and YYEKEE (reference sequence). V was shortened by 6 bases and J by 7 bases, with 19 bases between the two germline ends. CDR3 length equals 15 residues. The CDR3 DNA follows: TGTGCCAGCAACCACTTCGGGGGGCAGGGTGAAAAACTGTTTTTT. Its protein product is CASNHFGGQGEKLFF.

J is TRBJ1-5 and V is TRBV20-1; the match to TRBD1 covers 10 bases. This CDR3 is 15 amino acids long. V lost 3 bases, J lost 5 bases, and 7 bases stayed unmatched. CDR1 DFQATT and CDR2 SNEGSKA come from the germline V gene (reference sequence). CDR3 loop: CSASFGTGDYQPQHF. The CDR3 bases are TGCAGTGCTAGTTTCGGGACAGGGGACTATCAGCCCCAGCATTTT.

The chain joins TRBV28 to TRBJ1-1, with D uncertain. The CDR3 sequence is 11 residues long. Germline lookup yields CDR1 MDHEN and CDR2 SYDVKM. V was trimmed by 7 bases and J by 8 bases, leaving 11 bases between them. The CDR3, as DNA: TGTGCCAGCAACCGAGGGCCAGAAGCTTTCTTT. Protein sequence: CASNRGPEAFF.

The V call is TRBV7-8, the J call TRBJ1-5, with 7 bases identical to TRBD1. V lost 2 bases, J lost 0 bases, and 13 bases stayed unmatched. This CDR3 is built from 19 residues. The germline V gene encodes CDR1 SGHVS and CDR2 FQNEAQ. The CDR3 sequence is CASSLNSGIGTASNQPQHF. The CDR3 region has the DNA TGTGCCAGCAGCTTAAATTCAGGGATCGGGACAGCTAGCAATCAGCCCCAGCATTTT. The full variable domain, its missing parts supplied by reference TRBV7-8 and TRBJ1-5, is GAGVSQSPRYKVAKRGQDVALRCDPISGHVSLFWYQQALGQGPEFLTYFQNEAQLDKSGLPSDRFFAERPEGSVSTLKIQRTQQEDSAVYLCASSLNSGIGTASNQPQHFGDGTRLSIL.

V is TRBV19 and J is TRBJ1-1, with TRBD1 matching over 9 bases. In germline, CDR1 is LNHDA, CDR2 SQIVND (reference sequence). Germline trimming cut 5 bases from V and 5 bases from J; bases unmatched to any gene: 6. The CDR3 has 14 residues. The DNA for the CDR3 is TGTGCCAGTAGTCCGACAGGGGGTAAAACTGAAGCTTTCTTT. Translated, it gives CASSPTGGKTEAFF.

The chain has TRBV2 and TRBJ2-7; D gene unclear. Trimming took 8 bases from V and 4 from J, leaving 18 bases between them. The V gene's germline CDR1 is SNHLY and CDR2 FYNNEI. The CDR3 spans 14 residues. The CDR3 nucleotides are TGTGCCAGCTGGTTTTCGCCCGACTCTTACGAGCAGTACTTC. Its protein product is CASWFSPDSYEQYF.

Written as DNA, the CDR3 is TGTGCCAGCAGCGGGACACAGGGGGCGGGAGCTGAAGCTTTCTTT. This codes for CASSGTQGAGAEAFF. The V gene is TRBV7-2, the J gene TRBJ1-1; 9 bases are shared with TRBD1. The CDR3 extends over 15 amino acids. Germline CDR1 reads SGHTA; CDR2 reads FQGNSA. The junction had 10 bases not matched to a gene; V was cut back by 5 bases and J by 6 bases.